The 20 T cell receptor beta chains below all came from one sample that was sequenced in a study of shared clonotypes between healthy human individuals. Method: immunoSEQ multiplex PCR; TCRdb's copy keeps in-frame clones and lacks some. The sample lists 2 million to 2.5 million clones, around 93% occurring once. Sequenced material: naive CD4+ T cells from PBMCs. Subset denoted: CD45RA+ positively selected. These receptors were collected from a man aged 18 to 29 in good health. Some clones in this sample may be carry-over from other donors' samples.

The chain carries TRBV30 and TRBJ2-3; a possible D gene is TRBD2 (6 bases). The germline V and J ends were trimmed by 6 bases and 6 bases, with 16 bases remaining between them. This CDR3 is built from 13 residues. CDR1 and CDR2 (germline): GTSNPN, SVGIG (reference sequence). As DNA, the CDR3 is TGTGCCTGTCCGGGACTCCCACCCGATACGCAGTATTTT. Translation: CACPGLPPDTQYF.

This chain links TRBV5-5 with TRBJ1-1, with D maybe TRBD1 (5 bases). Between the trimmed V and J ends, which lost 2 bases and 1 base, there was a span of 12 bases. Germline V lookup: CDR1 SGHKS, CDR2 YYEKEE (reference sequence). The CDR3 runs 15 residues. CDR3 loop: CASSFRTRRNTEAFF. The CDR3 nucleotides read TGTGCCAGCAGCTTCCGGACACGGCGGAACACTGAAGCTTTCTTT.

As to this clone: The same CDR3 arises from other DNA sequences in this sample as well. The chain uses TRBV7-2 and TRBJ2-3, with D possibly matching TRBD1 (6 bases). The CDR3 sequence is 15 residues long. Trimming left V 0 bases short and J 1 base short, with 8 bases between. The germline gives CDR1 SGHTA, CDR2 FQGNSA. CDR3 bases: TGTGCCAGCAGCTTAGCGGGGGCCGGCACAGATACGCAGTATTTT. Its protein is CASSLAGAGTDTQYF.

CDR3 DNA: TGTGCCAGCAGCTTAGACAGGGGCTTGAACACTGAAGCTTTCTTT. Translated: CASSLDRGLNTEAFF. The genes are TRBV7-2 and TRBJ1-1; 7 bases align to TRBD1. The CDR3 is made up of 15 amino acids. J lost 0 bases, V lost 1 base, and 2 bases had no gene match. In germline, CDR1 is SGHTA, CDR2 FQGNSA. Full variable domain (missing parts from reference TRBV7-2 and TRBJ1-1): GAGVSQSPSNKVTEKGKDVELRCDPISGHTALYWYRQSLGQGLEFLIYFQGNSAPDKSGLPSDRFSAERTGGSVSTLTIQRTQQEDSAVYLCASSLDRGLNTEAFFGQGTRLTVV.

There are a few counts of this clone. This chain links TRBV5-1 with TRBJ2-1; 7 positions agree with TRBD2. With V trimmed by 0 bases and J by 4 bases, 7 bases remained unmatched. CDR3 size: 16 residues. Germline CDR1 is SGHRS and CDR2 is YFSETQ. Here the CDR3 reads CASSLVLVAGYNEQFF. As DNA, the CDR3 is TGCGCCAGCAGCTTGGTCCTGGTAGCGGGTTACAATGAGCAGTTCTTC.

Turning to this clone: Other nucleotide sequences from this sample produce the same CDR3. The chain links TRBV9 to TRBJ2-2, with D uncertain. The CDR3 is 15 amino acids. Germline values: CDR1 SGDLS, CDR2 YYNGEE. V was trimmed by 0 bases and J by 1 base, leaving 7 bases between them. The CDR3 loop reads CASSVVSGNTGELFF. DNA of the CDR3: TGTGCCAGCAGCGTAGTTTCGGGGAACACCGGGGAGCTGTTTTTT.

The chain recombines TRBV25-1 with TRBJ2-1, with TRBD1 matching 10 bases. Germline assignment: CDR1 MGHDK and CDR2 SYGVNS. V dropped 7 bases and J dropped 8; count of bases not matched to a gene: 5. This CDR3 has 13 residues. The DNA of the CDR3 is TGTGCCAGCAACGCGGACAGGGGGTATGAGCAGTTCTTC. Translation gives CASNADRGYEQFF.

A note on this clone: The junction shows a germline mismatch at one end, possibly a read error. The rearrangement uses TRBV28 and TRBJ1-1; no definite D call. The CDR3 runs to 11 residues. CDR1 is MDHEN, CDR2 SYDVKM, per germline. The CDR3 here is CASSLLGRPIF. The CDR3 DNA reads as TGTGCCAGCAGCCTACTCGGACGCCCCATCTTT.

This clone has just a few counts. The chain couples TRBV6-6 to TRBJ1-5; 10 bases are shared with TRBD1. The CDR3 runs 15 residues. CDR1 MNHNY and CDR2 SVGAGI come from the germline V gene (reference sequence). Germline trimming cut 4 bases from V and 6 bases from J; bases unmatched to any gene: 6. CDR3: CASSWPGQGTQPQHF. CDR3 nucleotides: TGTGCCAGCAGTTGGCCGGGACAGGGGACTCAGCCCCAGCATTTT.

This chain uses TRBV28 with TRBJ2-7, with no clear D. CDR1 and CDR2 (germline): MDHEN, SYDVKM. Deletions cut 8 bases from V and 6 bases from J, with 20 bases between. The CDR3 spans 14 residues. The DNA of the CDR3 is TGTGCCAGCGGGCGGACCAGGAAAAGCTCCGAGCAGTACTTC. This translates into CASGRTRKSSEQYF. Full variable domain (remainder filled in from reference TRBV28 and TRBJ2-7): DVKVTQSSRYLVKRTGEKVFLECVQDMDHENMFWYRQDPGLGLRLIYFSYDVKMKEKGDIPEGYSVSREKKERFSLILESASTNQTSMYLCASGRTRKSSEQYFGPGTRLTVT.

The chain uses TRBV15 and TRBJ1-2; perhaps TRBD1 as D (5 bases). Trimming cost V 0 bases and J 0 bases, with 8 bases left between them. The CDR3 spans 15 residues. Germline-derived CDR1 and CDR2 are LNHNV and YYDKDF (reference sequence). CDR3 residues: CATSRELTANYGYTF. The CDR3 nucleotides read TGTGCCACCAGCAGAGAGTTGACAGCTAACTATGGCTACACCTTC.

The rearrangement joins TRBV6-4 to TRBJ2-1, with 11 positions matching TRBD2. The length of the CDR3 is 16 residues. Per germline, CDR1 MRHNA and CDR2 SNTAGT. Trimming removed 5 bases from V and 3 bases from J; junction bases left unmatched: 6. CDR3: CASSFTSGSFYNEQFF. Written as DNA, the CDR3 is TGTGCCAGCAGTTTTACTAGCGGGAGTTTCTACAATGAGCAGTTCTTC.

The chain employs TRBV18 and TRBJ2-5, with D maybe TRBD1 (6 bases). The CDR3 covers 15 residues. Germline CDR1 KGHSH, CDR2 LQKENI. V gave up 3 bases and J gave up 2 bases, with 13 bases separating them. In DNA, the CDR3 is TGTGCCAGCTCACCTTTGACAGGCCGACAAGAGACCCAGTACTTC. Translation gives CASSPLTGRQETQYF.

CDR3 amino acids: CASSAGGKETQYF. Here the CDR3 DNA reads TGTGCCAGCAGCGCAGGGGGCAAAGAGACCCAGTACTTC. The chain combines TRBV11-2 with TRBJ2-5, with TRBD1 identical over 8 bases. J was trimmed by 3 bases and V by 5 bases; bases with no gene match: 2. Per the germline V gene, CDR1 is SGHAT and CDR2 is FQNNGV. CDR3 length: 13 residues.

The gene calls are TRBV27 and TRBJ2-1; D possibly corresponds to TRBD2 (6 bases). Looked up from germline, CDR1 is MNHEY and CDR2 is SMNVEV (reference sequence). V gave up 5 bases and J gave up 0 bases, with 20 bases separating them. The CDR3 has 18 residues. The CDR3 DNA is TGTGCCAGCAGTCCGGGAGTTAGGCCCGACAGCTCCTACAATGAGCAGTTCTTC. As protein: CASSPGVRPDSSYNEQFF.

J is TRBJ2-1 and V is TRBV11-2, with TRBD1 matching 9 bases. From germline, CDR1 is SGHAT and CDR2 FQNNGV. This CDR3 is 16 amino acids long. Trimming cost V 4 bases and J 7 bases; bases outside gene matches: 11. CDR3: CASSYNTGQGPNEQFF. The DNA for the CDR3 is TGTGCCAGCAGCTATAACACGGGACAGGGCCCGAATGAGCAGTTCTTC.

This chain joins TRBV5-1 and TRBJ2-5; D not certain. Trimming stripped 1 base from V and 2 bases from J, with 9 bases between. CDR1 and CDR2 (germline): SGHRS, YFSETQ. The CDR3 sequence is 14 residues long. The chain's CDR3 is CASSLLSLQETQYF. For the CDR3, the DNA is TGCGCCAGCAGCTTGCTTTCGCTTCAAGAGACCCAGTACTTC.

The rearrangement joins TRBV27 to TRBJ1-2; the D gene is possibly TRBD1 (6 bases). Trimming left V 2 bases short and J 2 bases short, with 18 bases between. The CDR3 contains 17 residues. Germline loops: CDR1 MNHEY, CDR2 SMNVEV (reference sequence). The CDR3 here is CASSLRGDGGLNYGYTF. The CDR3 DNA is TGTGCCAGCAGTTTAAGGGGGGACGGTGGTCTCAACTATGGCTACACCTTC.

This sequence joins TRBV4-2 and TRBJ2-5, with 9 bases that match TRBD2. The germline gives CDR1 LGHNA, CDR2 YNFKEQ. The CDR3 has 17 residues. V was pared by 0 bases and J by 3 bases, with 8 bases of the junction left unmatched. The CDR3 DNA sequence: TGTGCCAGCAGCCAAGAGCTAGCGGGGAACGCCGAAGAGACCCAGTACTTC. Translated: CASSQELAGNAEETQYF.

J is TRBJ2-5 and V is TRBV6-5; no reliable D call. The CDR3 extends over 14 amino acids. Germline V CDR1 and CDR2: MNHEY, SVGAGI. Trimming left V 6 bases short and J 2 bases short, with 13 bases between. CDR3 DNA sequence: TGTGCCAGCAGCCGCCAAAGGCCTCAAGAGACCCAGTACTTC. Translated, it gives CASSRQRPQETQYF.